A single sample gave rise to the 19 T cell receptor beta chains below, sequenced in a study of shared clonotypes between healthy human individuals. Profiled with immunoSEQ multiplex PCR; TCRdb holds only in-frame clones, not every one. In the table there are 2,500,000 or so clones, over 85% of which are singletons. Sequences were obtained from naive CD4+ T cells from PBMCs. Noted subset: CD45RA+ positively selected. Receptors were obtained from a man aged 18 to 30 in good health. Some clones in this sample may be carry-over from other donors' samples.

The rearrangement uses TRBV11-2 and TRBJ2-3; 7 bases are shared with TRBD2. After removal of 5 bases from V and 5 bases from J, the junction contained 13 bases not matched to a gene. There are 16 residues in the CDR3. CDR1 is SGHAT, CDR2 FQNNGV, per germline. The CDR3 reads CASSPLRAGVLDTQYF. In DNA, the CDR3 is TGTGCCAGCAGCCCGCTCCGGGCGGGAGTATTAGATACGCAGTATTTT.

The DNA for the CDR3 is TGTGCCAGCAGCCCATCGGGCGGCACTAATGAAAAACTGTTTTTT. Residues: CASSPSGGTNEKLFF. The chain combines TRBV7-3 with TRBJ1-4; D unclear. V was trimmed by 5 bases and J by 2 bases, leaving 12 bases between them. This CDR3 region has 15 residues. Germline V gives CDR1 SGHTA, CDR2 FQGTGA. Filled out from reference TRBV7-3 and TRBJ1-4, the complete variable domain reads GAGVSQTPSNKVTEKGKYVELRCDPISGHTALYWYRQSLGQGPEFLIYFQGTGAADDSGLPNDRFFAVRPEGSVSTLKIQRTERGDSAVYLCASSPSGGTNEKLFFGSGTQLSVL.

The chain is built from TRBV7-2 and TRBJ2-7, with D perhaps TRBD2 (6 bases). Germline-derived CDR1 and CDR2 are SGHTA and FQGNSA. V lost 5 bases and J 4 bases, leaving 15 bases between the germline ends. This CDR3 has 14 amino acids. The CDR3 here is CASSRRDSGYEQYF. CDR3 sequence (DNA): TGTGCCAGCAGCCGCCGGGACTCTGGTTACGAGCAGTACTTC.

V and J are TRBV14 and TRBJ2-4, with a weak D call TRBD2 (5 bases). The V gene lost 0 bases and the J gene lost 0 bases, with 21 bases spanning the gap. This CDR3 has 20 amino acids. The V gene's germline CDR1 is SGHDN and CDR2 FVKESK. CDR3 residues: CASSQDPPEDLLLAKNIQYF. The DNA for the CDR3 is TGTGCCAGCAGCCAAGATCCCCCGGAGGATCTCCTGCTAGCCAAAAACATTCAGTACTTC. Full variable domain (rest looked up from reference TRBV14 and TRBJ2-4): EAGVTQFPSHSVIEKGQTVTLRCDPISGHDNLYWYRRVMGKEIKFLLHFVKESKQDESGMPNNRFLAERTGGTYSTLKVQPAELEDSGVYFCASSQDPPEDLLLAKNIQYFGAGTRLSVL.

This rearrangement joins TRBV7-9 to TRBJ2-7; no definite D call. Germline V lookup: CDR1 SEHNR, CDR2 FQNEAQ (reference sequence). The CDR3 has 15 residues. V was trimmed by 4 bases and J by 0 bases, leaving 13 bases between them. DNA of the CDR3: TGTGCCAGCAGCTCCGGGCCGCAGAGCTCCTACGAGCAGTACTTC. Residues: CASSSGPQSSYEQYF.

The rearrangement uses TRBV5-1 and TRBJ2-1; D remains ambiguous. Trimming stripped 2 bases from V and 0 bases from J, with 12 bases between. The length of the CDR3 is 16 residues. Germline V gives CDR1 SGHRS, CDR2 YFSETQ. This chain's CDR3 is CASSLGARSSYNEQFF. The CDR3 coding sequence is TGCGCCAGCAGCTTAGGTGCGAGGAGCTCCTACAATGAGCAGTTCTTC.

Note on this clone: This sample includes further DNA sequences coding for the same CDR3. V and J are TRBV7-2 and TRBJ1-5, with 8 bases fitting TRBD1. The CDR3 spans 14 residues. The germline gives CDR1 SGHTA, CDR2 FQGNSA. Trimming removed 5 bases from V and 2 bases from J; junction bases left unmatched: 2. CDR3 DNA sequence: TGTGCCAGCAGCCAGGGACAGGGCAATCAGCCCCAGCATTTT. Translation gives CASSQGQGNQPQHF.

The chain joins TRBV15 to TRBJ2-7; D may be TRBD2 (5 bases). Germline loops: CDR1 LNHNV, CDR2 YYDKDF (reference sequence). V was trimmed by 1 base and J by 5 bases, leaving 12 bases between them. CDR3 size: 14 residues. CDR3 region: CATSRAGSVDEQYF. The DNA for the CDR3 is TGTGCCACCAGCAGAGCGGGGAGCGTGGACGAGCAGTACTTC.

This chain joins TRBV7-3 and TRBJ1-3; D gene uncertain. This CDR3 comprises 13 residues. Germline assignment: CDR1 SGHTA and CDR2 FQGTGA. Trimming stripped 5 bases from V and 3 bases from J, with 8 bases between. The CDR3 reads CASSHNGGNTIYF. CDR3 sequence (DNA): TGTGCCAGCAGCCACAACGGTGGAAACACCATATATTTT.

The chain recombines TRBV5-1 with TRBJ2-3; D is perhaps TRBD1 (6 bases). Trimming left V 0 bases short and J 14 bases short, with 10 bases between. The CDR3 runs to 11 residues. CDR1 and CDR2 (germline): SGHRS, YFSETQ. CDR3 protein: CASSLDRERYF. CDR3 DNA sequence: TGCGCCAGCAGCTTGGACAGGGAACGGTATTTT.

The J gene is TRBJ2-3, the V gene TRBV7-3, with 7 bases fitting TRBD2. This CDR3 comprises 16 residues. The V segment lost 3 bases and the J segment 4 bases; nucleotides outside the gene matches: 10. The germline V gene encodes CDR1 SGHTA and CDR2 FQGTGA. The CDR3 sequence is CASSLRSGPRSDTQYF. CDR3 nucleotide sequence: TGTGCCAGCAGCTTGCGTAGCGGGCCGAGGTCAGATACGCAGTATTTT.

The chain combines TRBV7-6 with TRBJ1-2, with D unclear. With 5 bases removed from V and 4 bases from J, the gap between germline ends came to 17 bases. This CDR3 region has 15 residues. Germline assignment: CDR1 SGHVS and CDR2 FNYEAQ. This chain's CDR3 is CASSPQTGSFYGYTF. In DNA form, the CDR3 reads TGTGCCAGCAGCCCCCAAACGGGGAGCTTCTATGGCTACACCTTC. Combining the CDR3 with reference TRBV7-6 and TRBJ1-2 gives the whole variable domain GAGVSQSPRYKVTKRGQDVALRCDPISGHVSLYWYRQALGQGPEFLTYFNYEAQQDKSGLPNDRFSAERPEGSISTLTIQRTEQRDSAMYRCASSPQTGSFYGYTFGSGTRLTVV.

The chain combines TRBV7-6 with TRBJ1-1; tentatively, D is TRBD1 (6 bases). The CDR3 is made up of 13 amino acids. CDR1 and CDR2 from the germline V gene are SGHVS and FNYEAQ. V lost 1 base and J lost 9, with 12 bases in between. CDR3 amino acids: CASSLDLGAKAFF. CDR3 sequence (DNA): TGTGCCAGCAGCTTAGATCTGGGGGCGAAAGCTTTCTTT.

The V call is TRBV15, the J call TRBJ2-3; TRBD1 matches 7 bases. Per germline, CDR1 LNHNV and CDR2 YYDKDF (reference sequence). This CDR3 is built from 12 residues. Trimming at V came to 1 base and at J to 11 bases, leaving 3 bases not matched to a gene. DNA of the CDR3: TGTGCCACCAGCAGAGCCCGGGACAGGCAGTATTTT. Translated: CATSRARDRQYF.

V usage is TRBV7-9 and J usage is TRBJ2-1, with D perhaps matching TRBD1 (6 bases). The V and J ends lost 6 bases and 7 bases respectively, with 13 bases between them. Germline CDR1 SEHNR, CDR2 FQNEAQ (reference sequence). This CDR3 has 13 amino acids. As DNA, the CDR3 is TGTGCCAGCAGACGGACAGAGACGAATGAGCAGTTCTTC. Translating it yields CASRRTETNEQFF.

The rearrangement links TRBV7-3 to TRBJ2-2; 9 nucleotides line up with TRBD2. V shed 1 base and J 7 bases; nucleotides not matched to a gene: 10. There are 17 residues in the CDR3. The germline V gene has CDR1 SGHTA and CDR2 FQGTGA. CDR3 in DNA: TGTGCCAGCAGCTTAAGAGGGGTCCTAGCGGGAAACGGGGAGCTGTTTTTT. This encodes CASSLRGVLAGNGELFF.

The rearrangement uses TRBV7-6 and TRBJ2-3, with 9 bases that match TRBD2. V gave up 6 bases and J gave up 1 base; unmatched junction bases: 8. From germline, CDR1 is SGHVS and CDR2 FNYEAQ. The CDR3 totals 16 residues. CDR3 region: CASRPSGDSRTDTQYF. CDR3 nucleotide sequence: TGTGCCAGCAGGCCTAGCGGGGACAGCCGCACAGATACGCAGTATTTT.

This chain links TRBV19 with TRBJ2-7; the D is unclear. CDR3 length: 13 residues. V was clipped by 3 bases and J by 3 bases, with 9 bases between them. Germline values: CDR1 LNHDA, CDR2 SQIVND (reference sequence). CDR3 bases: TGTGCCAGTAGTATTCTTCGGAACTACGAGCAGTACTTC. It is translated as CASSILRNYEQYF.

V is TRBV18 and J is TRBJ1-5; 7 bases are a match to TRBD1. This CDR3 spans 18 amino acids. In germline, CDR1 is KGHSH, CDR2 LQKENI. The V and J ends lost 5 bases and 1 base, in that order; junction bases with no gene match: 14. The DNA for the CDR3 is TGTGCCAGCTCATCAGGGACCCTCACAGGGGCCAGCAATCAGCCCCAGCATTTT. Protein sequence: CASSSGTLTGASNQPQHF. The complete variable domain, with remaining parts taken from reference TRBV18 and TRBJ1-5, reads NAGVMQNPRHLVRRRGQEARLRCSPMKGHSHVYWYRQLPEEGLKFMVYLQKENIIDESGMPKERFSAEFPKEGPSILRIQQVVRGDSAAYFCASSSGTLTGASNQPQHFGDGTRLSIL.